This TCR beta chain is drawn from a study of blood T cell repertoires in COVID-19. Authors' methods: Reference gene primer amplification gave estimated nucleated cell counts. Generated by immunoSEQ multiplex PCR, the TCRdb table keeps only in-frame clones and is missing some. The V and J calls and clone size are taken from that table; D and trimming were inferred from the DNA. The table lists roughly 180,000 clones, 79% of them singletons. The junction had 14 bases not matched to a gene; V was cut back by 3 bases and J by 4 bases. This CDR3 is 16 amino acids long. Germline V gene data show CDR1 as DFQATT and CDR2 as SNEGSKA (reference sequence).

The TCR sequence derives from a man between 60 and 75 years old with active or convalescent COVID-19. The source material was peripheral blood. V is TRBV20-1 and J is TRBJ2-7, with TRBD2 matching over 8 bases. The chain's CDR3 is CSASRPTVAGQYEQYF. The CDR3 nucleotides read TGCAGTGCTAGTCGCCCTACGGTAGCGGGGCAATACGAGCAGTACTTC.